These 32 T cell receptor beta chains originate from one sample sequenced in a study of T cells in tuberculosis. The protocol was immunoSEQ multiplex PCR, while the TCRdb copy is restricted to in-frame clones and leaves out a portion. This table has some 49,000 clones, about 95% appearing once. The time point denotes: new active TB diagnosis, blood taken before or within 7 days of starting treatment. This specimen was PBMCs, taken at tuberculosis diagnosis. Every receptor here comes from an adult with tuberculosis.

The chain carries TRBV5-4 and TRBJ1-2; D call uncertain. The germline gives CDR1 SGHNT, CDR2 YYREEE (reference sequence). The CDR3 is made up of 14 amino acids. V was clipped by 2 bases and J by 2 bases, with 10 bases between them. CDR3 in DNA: TGTGCCAGCAGCTTCGACATCCCGAACTATGGCTACACCTTC. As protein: CASSFDIPNYGYTF.

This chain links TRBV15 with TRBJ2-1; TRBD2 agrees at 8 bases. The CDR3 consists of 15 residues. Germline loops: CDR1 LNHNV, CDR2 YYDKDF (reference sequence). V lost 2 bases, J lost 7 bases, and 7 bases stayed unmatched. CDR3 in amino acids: CATSRFSGMGNEQFF. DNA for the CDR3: TGTGCCACCAGCAGATTTAGCGGGATGGGGAATGAGCAGTTCTTC.

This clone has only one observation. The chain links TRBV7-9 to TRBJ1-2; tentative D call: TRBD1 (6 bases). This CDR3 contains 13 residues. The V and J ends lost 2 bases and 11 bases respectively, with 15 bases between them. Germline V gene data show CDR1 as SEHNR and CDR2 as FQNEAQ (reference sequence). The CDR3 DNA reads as TGTGCCAGCAGCTTAACTGATGGACAGTTTTACACCTTC. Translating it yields CASSLTDGQFYTF.

The CDR3 DNA follows: TGTGCCTGGAGTTCAGGGTTCGACCACGAGCAGTACTTC. Protein: CAWSSGFDHEQYF. The J gene is TRBJ2-7, the V gene TRBV30, with a possible D match to TRBD1 (5 bases). The ends were cut back, 2 bases at V and 5 bases at J, with 13 bases in the middle. There are 13 residues in the CDR3. Germline values: CDR1 GTSNPN, CDR2 SVGIG (reference sequence).

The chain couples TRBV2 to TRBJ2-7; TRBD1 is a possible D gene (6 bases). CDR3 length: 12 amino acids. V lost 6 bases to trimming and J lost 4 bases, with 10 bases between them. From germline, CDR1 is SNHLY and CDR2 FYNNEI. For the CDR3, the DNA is TGTGCCAGCAGGGACAGCAGATACGAGCAGTACTTC. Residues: CASRDSRYEQYF.

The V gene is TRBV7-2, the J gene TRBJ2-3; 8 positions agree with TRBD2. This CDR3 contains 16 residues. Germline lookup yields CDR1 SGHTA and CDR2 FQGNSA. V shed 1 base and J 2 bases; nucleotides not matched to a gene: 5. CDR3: CASSLGSGGFTDTQYF. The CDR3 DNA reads TGTGCCAGCAGCTTAGGATCGGGAGGGTTCACAGATACGCAGTATTTT.

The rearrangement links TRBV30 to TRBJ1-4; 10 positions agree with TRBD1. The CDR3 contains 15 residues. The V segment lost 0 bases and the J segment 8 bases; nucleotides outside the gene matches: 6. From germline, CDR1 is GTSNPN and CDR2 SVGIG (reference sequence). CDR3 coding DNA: TGTGCCTGGAGTGTAATGGGACAGGGGAACGAAAAACTGTTTTTT. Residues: CAWSVMGQGNEKLFF. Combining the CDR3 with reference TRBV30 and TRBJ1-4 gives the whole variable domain SQTIHQWPATLVQPVGSPLSLECTVEGTSNPNLYWYRQAAGRGLQLLFYSVGIGQISSEVPQNLSASRPQDRQFILSSKKLLLSDSGFYLCAWSVMGQGNEKLFFGSGTQLSVL.

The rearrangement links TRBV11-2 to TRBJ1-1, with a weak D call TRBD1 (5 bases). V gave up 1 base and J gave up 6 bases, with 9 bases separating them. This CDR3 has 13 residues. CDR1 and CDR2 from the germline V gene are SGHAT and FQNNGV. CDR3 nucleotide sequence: TGTGCCAGCAGCTTAGGTTCAGGGTCTGAAGCTTTCTTT. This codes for CASSLGSGSEAFF.

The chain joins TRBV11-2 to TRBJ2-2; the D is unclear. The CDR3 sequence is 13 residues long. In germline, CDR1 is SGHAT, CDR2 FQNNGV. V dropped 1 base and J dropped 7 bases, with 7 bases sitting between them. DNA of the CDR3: TGTGCCAGCAGCTTAGGGGCGAGCGGGGAGCTGTTTTTT. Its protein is CASSLGASGELFF.

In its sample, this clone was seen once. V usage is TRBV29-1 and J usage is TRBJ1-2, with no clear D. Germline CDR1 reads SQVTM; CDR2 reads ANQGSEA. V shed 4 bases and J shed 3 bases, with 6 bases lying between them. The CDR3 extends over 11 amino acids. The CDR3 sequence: CSVGQDYGYTF. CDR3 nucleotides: TGCAGCGTTGGTCAGGACTATGGCTACACCTTC.

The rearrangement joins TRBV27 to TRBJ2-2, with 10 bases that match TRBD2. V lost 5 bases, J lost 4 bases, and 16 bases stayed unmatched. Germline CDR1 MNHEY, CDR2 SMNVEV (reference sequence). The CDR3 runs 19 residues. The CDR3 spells CASSPRGLAGVSSTGELFF. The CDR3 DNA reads TGTGCCAGCAGTCCCAGGGGGCTAGCGGGAGTGTCGAGCACCGGGGAGCTGTTTTTT.

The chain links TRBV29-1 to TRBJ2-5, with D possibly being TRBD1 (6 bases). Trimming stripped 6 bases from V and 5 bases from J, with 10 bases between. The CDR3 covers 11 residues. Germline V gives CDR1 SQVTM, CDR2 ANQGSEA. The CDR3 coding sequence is TGCAGCGTCGGGACACTGGAGACCCAGTACTTC. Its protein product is CSVGTLETQYF.

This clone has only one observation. The CDR3 DNA follows: TGTGCCAGCAGTTACCCTCGACAGGCCGCTGAAGCTTTCTTT. This sequence encodes CASSYPRQAAEAFF. The chain combines TRBV6-6 with TRBJ1-1; maybe TRBD1 (6 bases). Looked up from germline, CDR1 is MNHNY and CDR2 is SVGAGI (reference sequence). The CDR3 totals 14 residues. V was cut by 2 bases and J by 6 bases, with 13 bases left in between.

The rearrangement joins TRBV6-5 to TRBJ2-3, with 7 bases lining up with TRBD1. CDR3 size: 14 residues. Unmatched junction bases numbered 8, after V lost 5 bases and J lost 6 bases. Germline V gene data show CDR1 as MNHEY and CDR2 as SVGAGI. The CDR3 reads CASSRQGGVDTQYF. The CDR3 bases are TGTGCCAGCAGTAGACAGGGTGGGGTCGATACGCAGTATTTT.

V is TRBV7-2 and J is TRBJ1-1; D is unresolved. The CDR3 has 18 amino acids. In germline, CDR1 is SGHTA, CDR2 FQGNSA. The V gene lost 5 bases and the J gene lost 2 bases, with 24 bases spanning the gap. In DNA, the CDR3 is TGTGCCAGCAGCCTCCACGGGGTAACGGAGATCGGTAACACTGAAGCTTTCTTT. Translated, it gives CASSLHGVTEIGNTEAFF.

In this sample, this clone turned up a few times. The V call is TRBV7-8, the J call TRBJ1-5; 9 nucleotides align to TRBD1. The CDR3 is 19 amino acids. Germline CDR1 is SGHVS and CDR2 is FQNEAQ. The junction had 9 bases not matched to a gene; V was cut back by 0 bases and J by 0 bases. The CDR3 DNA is TGTGCCAGCAGCTTAGCCGGCGGACAGGGGCGATATAGCAATCAGCCCCAGCATTTT. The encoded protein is CASSLAGGQGRYSNQPQHF.

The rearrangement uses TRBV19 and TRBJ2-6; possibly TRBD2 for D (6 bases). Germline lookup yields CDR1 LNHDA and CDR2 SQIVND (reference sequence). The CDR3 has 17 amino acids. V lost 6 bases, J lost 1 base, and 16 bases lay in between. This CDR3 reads CASRSSGRGSGANVLTF. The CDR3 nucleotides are TGTGCCAGTAGGTCCTCAGGCCGGGGGTCTGGGGCCAACGTCCTGACTTTC.

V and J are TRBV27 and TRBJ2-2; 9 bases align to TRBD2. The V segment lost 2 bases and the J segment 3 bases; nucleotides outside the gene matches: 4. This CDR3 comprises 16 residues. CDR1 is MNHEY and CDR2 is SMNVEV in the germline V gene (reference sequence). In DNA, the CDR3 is TGTGCCAGCAGTTTAGTCGCGGGAGGGCACACCGGGGAGCTGTTTTTT. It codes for CASSLVAGGHTGELFF.

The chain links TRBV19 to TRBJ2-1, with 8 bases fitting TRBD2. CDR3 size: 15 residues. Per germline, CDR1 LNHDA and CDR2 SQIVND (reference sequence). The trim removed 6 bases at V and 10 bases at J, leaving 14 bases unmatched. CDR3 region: CASSPPGGRIGEQFF. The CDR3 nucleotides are TGTGCCAGTAGCCCCCCCGGCGGGAGGATAGGCGAGCAGTTCTTC.

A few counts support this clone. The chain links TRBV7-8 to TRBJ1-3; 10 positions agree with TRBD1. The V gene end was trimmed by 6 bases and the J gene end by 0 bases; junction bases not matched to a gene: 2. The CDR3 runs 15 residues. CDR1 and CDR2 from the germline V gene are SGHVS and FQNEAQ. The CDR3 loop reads CASRRDRGSGNTIYF. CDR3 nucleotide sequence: TGTGCCAGCAGACGGGACAGGGGCTCTGGAAACACCATATATTTT.

CDR3 protein: CASSSGQGSTEAFF. The CDR3 region has the DNA TGTGCCAGCAGCTCGGGACAGGGAAGCACTGAAGCTTTCTTT. V is TRBV11-1 and J is TRBJ1-1, with 9 nucleotides matching TRBD1. The CDR3 runs 14 residues. Germline loops: CDR1 SGHAT, CDR2 FQDESV (reference sequence). J lost 4 bases, V lost 4 bases, and 4 bases had no gene match. Combining the CDR3 with reference TRBV11-1 and TRBJ1-1 gives the whole variable domain EAEVAQSPRYKITEKSQAVAFWCDPISGHATLYWYRQILGQGPELLVQFQDESVVDDSQLPKDRFSAERLKGVDSTLKIQPAELGDSAMYLCASSSGQGSTEAFFGQGTRLTVV.

The CDR3 reads CASSPQGEFVAFF. CDR3 DNA sequence: TGCGCCAGCAGCCCACAGGGGGAATTTGTAGCTTTCTTT. This chain connects TRBV5-1 to TRBJ1-1, with TRBD1 identical over 8 bases. The V gene end was trimmed by 4 bases and the J gene end by 10 bases; junction bases not matched to a gene: 9. The germline gives CDR1 SGHRS, CDR2 YFSETQ. CDR3 length: 13 residues.

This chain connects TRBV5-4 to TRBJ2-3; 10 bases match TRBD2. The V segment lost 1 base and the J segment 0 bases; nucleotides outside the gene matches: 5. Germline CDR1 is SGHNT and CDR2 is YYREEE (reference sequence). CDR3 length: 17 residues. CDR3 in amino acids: CASSLPLAGASTDTQYF. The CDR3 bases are TGTGCCAGCAGCTTGCCCCTAGCGGGGGCTAGCACAGATACGCAGTATTTT. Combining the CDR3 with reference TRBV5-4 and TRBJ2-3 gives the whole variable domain ETGVTQSPTHLIKTRGQQVTLRCSSQSGHNTVSWYQQALGQGPQFIFQYYREEENGRGNFPPRFSGLQFPNYSSELNVNALELDDSALYLCASSLPLAGASTDTQYFGPGTRLTVL.

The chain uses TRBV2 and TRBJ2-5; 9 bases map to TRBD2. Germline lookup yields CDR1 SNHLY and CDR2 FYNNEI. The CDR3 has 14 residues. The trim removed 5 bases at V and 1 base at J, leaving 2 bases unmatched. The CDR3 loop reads CASSLAGFQETQYF. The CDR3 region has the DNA TGTGCCAGCAGTCTAGCGGGATTCCAAGAGACCCAGTACTTC.

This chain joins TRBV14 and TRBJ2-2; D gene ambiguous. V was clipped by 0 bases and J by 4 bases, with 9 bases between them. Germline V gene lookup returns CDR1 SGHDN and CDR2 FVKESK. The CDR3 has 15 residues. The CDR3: CASSQDLRSTGELFF. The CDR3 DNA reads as TGTGCCAGCAGCCAAGATCTAAGAAGCACCGGGGAGCTGTTTTTT.

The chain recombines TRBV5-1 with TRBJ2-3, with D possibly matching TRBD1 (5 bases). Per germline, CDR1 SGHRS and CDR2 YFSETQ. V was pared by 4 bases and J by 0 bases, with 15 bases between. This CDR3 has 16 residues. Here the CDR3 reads CASSPLGRSSTDTQYF. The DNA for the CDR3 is TGCGCCAGCAGCCCCCTGGGGCGGTCTAGCACAGATACGCAGTATTTT.

In DNA form, the CDR3 reads TGTGCCAGCAGTTTCCCTGGACAGCTGTCCTACGAGCAGTACTTC. Its translation: CASSFPGQLSYEQYF. The rearrangement links TRBV28 to TRBJ2-7; TRBD1 is a possible D gene (6 bases). The CDR3 loop spans 15 amino acids. Trimming removed 3 bases at V and 1 base at J, with 13 bases between. Per germline, CDR1 MDHEN and CDR2 SYDVKM. Drawing the rest from reference TRBV28 and TRBJ2-7, the complete variable domain is DVKVTQSSRYLVKRTGEKVFLECVQDMDHENMFWYRQDPGLGLRLIYFSYDVKMKEKGDIPEGYSVSREKKERFSLILESASTNQTSMYLCASSFPGQLSYEQYFGPGTRLTVT.

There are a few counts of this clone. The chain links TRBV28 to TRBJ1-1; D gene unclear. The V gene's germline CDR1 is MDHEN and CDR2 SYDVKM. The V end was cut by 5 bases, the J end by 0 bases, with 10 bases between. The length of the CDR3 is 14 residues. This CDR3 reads CASSNSFMNTEAFF. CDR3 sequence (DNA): TGTGCCAGCAGTAACAGCTTTATGAACACTGAAGCTTTCTTT.

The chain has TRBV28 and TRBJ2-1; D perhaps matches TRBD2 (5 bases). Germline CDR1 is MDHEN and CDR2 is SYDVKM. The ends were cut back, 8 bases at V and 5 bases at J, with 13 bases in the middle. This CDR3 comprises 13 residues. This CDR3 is CASSQRSDNEQFF. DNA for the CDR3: TGTGCCAGCTCCCAGCGGTCCGACAATGAGCAGTTCTTC. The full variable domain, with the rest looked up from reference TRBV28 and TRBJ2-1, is DVKVTQSSRYLVKRTGEKVFLECVQDMDHENMFWYRQDPGLGLRLIYFSYDVKMKEKGDIPEGYSVSREKKERFSLILESASTNQTSMYLCASSQRSDNEQFFGPGTRLTVL.

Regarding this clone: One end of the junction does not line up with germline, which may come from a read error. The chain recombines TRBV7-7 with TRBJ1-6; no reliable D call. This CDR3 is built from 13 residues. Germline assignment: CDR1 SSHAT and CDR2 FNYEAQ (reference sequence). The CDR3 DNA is TGTGCTAGCAGCTTAGTTTTAAATTCACCCCTCCACTTT. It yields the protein CASSLVLNSPLHF.

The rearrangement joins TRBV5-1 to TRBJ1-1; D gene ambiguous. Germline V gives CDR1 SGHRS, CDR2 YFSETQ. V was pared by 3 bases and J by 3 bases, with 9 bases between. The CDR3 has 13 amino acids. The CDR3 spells CASSYNRDTEAFF. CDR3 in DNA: TGCGCCAGCAGCTATAACCGGGACACTGAAGCTTTCTTT.

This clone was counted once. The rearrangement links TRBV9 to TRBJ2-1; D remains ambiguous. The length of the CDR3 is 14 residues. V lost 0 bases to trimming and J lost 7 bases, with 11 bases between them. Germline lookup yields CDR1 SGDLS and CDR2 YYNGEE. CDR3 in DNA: TGTGCCAGCAGCGTAGATGAGGTTAAGAATGAGCAGTTCTTC. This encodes CASSVDEVKNEQFF.